This TCR beta chain was captured in a study of blood T cell repertoires in COVID-19. Study context: From T cells, B-cell-depleted T cells, or PBMCs came the material, which was cDNA or gDNA.

In the source study's methods: Amplification with reference gene primers provided the estimates of nucleated cell counts. Some clones are missing from TCRdb's copy, which holds only in-frame ones; the method was immunoSEQ multiplex PCR. The V and J calls and clone size were taken over from that table, and D and trimming were inferred from the DNA. Among about 170,000 clones listed, about 80% were seen once. This CDR3 spans 13 amino acids. Trimming at V came to 1 base and at J to 1 base, leaving 0 bases not matched to a gene. Per germline, CDR1 GTSNPN and CDR2 SVGIG (reference sequence). Material: PBMCs or T cells enriched from blood (not recorded which). This sequence was found in a man between 50 and 59 years old who had recovered from COVID-19. The V gene is TRBV30, the J gene TRBJ1-1; 7 bases agree with TRBD1. In DNA form, the CDR3 reads TGTGCCTGGAGTGGACAGGGGAACACTGAAGCTTTCTTT. The encoded protein is CAWSGQGNTEAFF.